Following are 21 T cell receptor beta chains from one sample sequenced in a study of CXCR3-negative and CXCR3-positive naive CD8 T cells. Findings and limits, study-wide: Naive cells that were CXCR3-positive had more hydrophobic TRB CDR3s (compared with CXCR3-negative naive cells).

UMI-tagged TRB cDNA libraries were built via 5' RACE. TCRdb processed the 5' RACE reads again and assigns one entry to each CDR3 protein, with no DNA. Its table lists around 88,000 distinct CDR3 sequences. Antigens for these TCRs are unknown. The source material was naive CXCR3+ CD8+ T cells from blood. Noted subset: CD45RO-CCR7+CD27+CD95- naive CD8+ T cells expressing CXCR3 (TNR3+). The receptors shown here come from a human donor in good health. Some clones in this sample may be carry-over from other donors' samples.

The chain has TRBV28 and TRBJ2-1; TCRdb names TRBD2, which stays unverified in the absence of DNA. Looked up from germline, CDR1 is MDHEN and CDR2 is SYDVKM. CDR3 length: 18 residues. CDR3 residues: CASSLAPWRAGGSYEQFF.

The chain is built from TRBV13 and TRBJ1-6; TCRdb reports TRBD1, a call that lacks DNA to check it against. Germline V CDR1 and CDR2: PRHDT, FYEKMQ (reference sequence). CDR3 size: 15 residues. CDR3 amino acids: CASSFSGTGNSPLHF. Filled out from reference TRBV13 and TRBJ1-6, the complete variable domain reads AAGVIQSPRHLIKEKRETATLKCYPIPRHDTVYWYQQGPGQDPQFLISFYEKMQSDKGSIPDRFSAQQFSDYHSELNMSSLELGDSALYFCASSFSGTGNSPLHFGNGTRLTVT.

This chain connects TRBV7-3 to TRBJ2-1; the D call of TRBD2 rests on TCRdb alone, since no DNA is present to check it. CDR1 is SGHTA and CDR2 is FQGTGA in the germline V gene. This CDR3 is built from 15 residues. CDR3 sequence: CASSGGLGSADEQFF.

This sequence joins TRBV30 and TRBJ2-1. This CDR3 is 15 amino acids long. From germline, CDR1 is GTSNPN and CDR2 SVGIG (reference sequence). This CDR3 is CAWSITASSYNEQFF.

The chain recombines TRBV6-5 with TRBJ2-2; TCRdb calls TRBD1, which cannot be checked without DNA. CDR1 and CDR2 from the germline V gene are MNHEY and SVGAGI. The CDR3 consists of 15 residues. This chain's CDR3 is CASSPGDRVAGELFF.

The chain has TRBV7-9 and TRBJ1-1; TCRdb names TRBD1, which stays unverified in the absence of DNA. Germline V gene sequence: CDR1 SEHNR, CDR2 FQNEAQ (reference sequence). This CDR3 has 14 residues. The CDR3 spells CASSSNRVPTEAFF.

The V gene is TRBV7-3, the J gene TRBJ2-1; there is no DNA to check the TCRdb D call of TRBD1. In germline, CDR1 is SGHTA, CDR2 FQGTGA. The CDR3 has 14 amino acids. CDR3 in amino acids: CASSLYPGENEHFF.

The chain employs TRBV12-3 or TRBV12-4 and TRBJ2-3; the TCRdb D gene call, TRBD1, has no DNA to confirm it. The CDR3 extends over 15 amino acids. CDR3 amino acids: CASSPGDSHTDTQYF.

V is TRBV7-2 and J is TRBJ2-5; TCRdb selects TRBD2, and the lack of DNA leaves this call unchecked. Germline values: CDR1 SGHTA, CDR2 FQGNSA. This CDR3 has 12 residues. This CDR3 reads CAVAGTRGTQYF.

The chain uses TRBV7-6 and TRBJ2-1; the TRBD2 assignment by TCRdb is unverifiable without DNA. Germline V lookup: CDR1 SGHVS, CDR2 FNYEAQ. This CDR3 region has 19 residues. The chain's CDR3 is CASSLAPLIAGSSYNEQFF. Complete variable domain (other parts from reference TRBV7-6 and TRBJ2-1): GAGVSQSPRYKVTKRGQDVALRCDPISGHVSLYWYRQALGQGPEFLTYFNYEAQQDKSGLPNDRFSAERPEGSISTLTIQRTEQRDSAMYRCASSLAPLIAGSSYNEQFFGPGTRLTVL.

The chain recombines TRBV20-1 with TRBJ1-2; TCRdb proposes TRBD1, but this gene call is untestable without DNA. In germline, CDR1 is DFQATT, CDR2 SNEGSKA (reference sequence). The length of the CDR3 is 13 residues. CDR3 sequence reads: CSAAGQGISGYTF.

V usage is TRBV7-7 and J usage is TRBJ2-7; TCRdb indicates TRBD1, and absent DNA this call remains unverified. The length of the CDR3 is 17 residues. Germline V gene sequence: CDR1 SSHAT, CDR2 FNYEAQ (reference sequence). CDR3 sequence: CASSLGGLGDRGNEQYF. The full variable domain, rest sourced from reference TRBV7-7 and TRBJ2-7, is GAGVSQSPRYKVTKRGQDVTLRCDPISSHATLYWYQQALGQGPEFLTYFNYEAQPDKSGLPSDRFSAERPEGSISTLTIQRTEQRDSAMYRCASSLGGLGDRGNEQYFGPGTRLTVT.

This rearrangement joins TRBV7-9 to TRBJ2-5; TCRdb's D gene call, TRBD2, goes unchecked for lack of DNA. The germline V gene has CDR1 SEHNR and CDR2 FQNEAQ (reference sequence). This CDR3 has 11 residues. Here the CDR3 reads CASAGGETQYF.

V gene TRBV20-1 combines with J gene TRBJ1-1; TCRdb gives TRBD1 as the D gene, but with no DNA this cannot be confirmed. The germline V gene has CDR1 DFQATT and CDR2 SNEGSKA (reference sequence). The CDR3 is 14 amino acids. CDR3 amino acids: CSAQDRVRNTEAFF.

The chain employs TRBV27 and TRBJ2-1; TCRdb's D gene call, TRBD2, goes unchecked for lack of DNA. In germline, CDR1 is MNHEY, CDR2 SMNVEV (reference sequence). This CDR3 is 11 amino acids long. The CDR3 reads CASSGGDEQFF.

This sequence joins TRBV2 and TRBJ2-7. The germline CDR1 and CDR2 sequences are SNHLY and FYNNEI. CDR3 length: 15 amino acids. Here the CDR3 reads CASSEGRGYDYEQYF.

The chain links TRBV7-8 to TRBJ1-4. The CDR3 consists of 13 residues. Germline V gives CDR1 SGHVS, CDR2 FQNEAQ. The chain's CDR3 is CASSSKQYEKLFF.

V and J are TRBV21-1 and TRBJ2-7; absent DNA, TCRdb's TRBD1 call cannot be checked. TRBV21-1 is noted as a pseudogene. CDR3 length equals 17 residues. The CDR3 sequence is CASSKALLRDITYEQYF.

The CDR3 is CASSAGQNYGYTF. J is TRBJ1-2 and V is TRBV27; TCRdb indicates TRBD1, and absent DNA this call remains unverified. The CDR3 runs 13 residues. Germline V CDR1 and CDR2: MNHEY, SMNVEV (reference sequence).

The CDR3 loop reads CASSLDAPGPSYEQYF. The J gene is TRBJ2-7, the V gene TRBV5-6. The CDR3 runs to 16 residues. Germline values: CDR1 SGHDT, CDR2 YYEEEE.

The chain has TRBV3-1 and TRBJ2-7; checking the TCRdb D call of TRBD2 is not possible without DNA. CDR3 size: 16 residues. Germline CDR1 LGHDT, CDR2 YNNKEL (reference sequence). Here the CDR3 reads CASSRGLAGVMNEQYF.